A selection of T cell receptor beta chains follows, all from one sample in a study of blood T cells in healthy people across ages. TCRdb used MiXCR to reprocess the 5' RACE reads, holding one entry per CDR3 protein. The sample lists about 930,000 distinct CDR3 sequences, 25% to 30% occurring once. These data were also reused for a study on T cells of mothers and their children.

Sequenced: blood. These receptors all come from a woman aged 40 to 55 in good health. Both conserved end residues are part of each CDR3. The order of the fields is clone size, J gene, D gene, V gene, CDR3 length, CDR3 protein, CDR3 DNA. A D gene is named only where the DNA matches it firmly. Only some rows state a clone size, as once, few, many or a class for expanded clones.

few	TRBJ2-3	.	TRBV19	13	CASSVIALDTQYF	TGTGCCAGTAGTGTAATAGCATTGGATACGCAGTATTTT
few	TRBJ2-1	.	TRBV20-1	15	CSASARALIRNEQFF	TGCAGTGCTAGTGCCCGGGCCCTCATCAGAAATGAGCAGTTCTTC
.	TRBJ1-5	TRBD1	TRBV19	15	CASSIGDRGHQPQHF	TGTGCCAGTAGTATCGGGGACAGGGGCCATCAGCCCCAGCATTTT
once	TRBJ1-1	.	TRBV7-2	17	CASTWPHGDKMATEAFF	TGTGCCAGCACCTGGCCCCATGGGGATAAGATGGCCACTGAAGCTTTCTTT
once	TRBJ2-1	TRBD2	TRBV3-1	16	CASSQGLTSGGAKKFF	TGTGCCAGCAGCCAAGGTTTAACTAGCGGGGGGGCCAAGAAGTTCTTC
many	TRBJ2-1	TRBD2	TRBV28	15	CASSLPSGARNEQFF	TGTGCCAGCAGTTTACCTAGCGGGGCCCGCAATGAGCAGTTCTTC
many	TRBJ2-7	.	TRBV10-2	14	CASSEWSASSEQYF	TGCGCCAGCAGTGAGTGGTCAGCCTCCTCCGAGCAGTACTTC
few	TRBJ1-5	.	TRBV20-1	11	CSVVGGQPQHF	TGCAGTGTCGTGGGCGGTCAGCCCCAGCATTTT
many	TRBJ2-7	TRBD1	TRBV7-9	13	CASSPGQFYEQYF	TGTGCCAGCAGCCCGGGACAGTTCTACGAGCAGTACTTC
.	TRBJ2-7	.	TRBV12-3/TRBV12-4	16	CASSLALRREMYEQYF	TGTGCCAGCAGTTTAGCGCTCCGTAGGGAGATGTACGAGCAGTACTTC
many	TRBJ2-7	TRBD2	TRBV27	14	CASRGSGRGGEQYF	TGTGCCAGCAGGGGTAGTGGGAGGGGAGGCGAGCAGTACTTC
many	TRBJ2-3	TRBD2	TRBV2	15	CASSEQRGGLDTQYF	TGTGCCAGCAGTGAACAGCGGGGGGGATTAGATACGCAGTATTTT
.	TRBJ1-4	.	TRBV11-2	19	CASSPRGGPSYATNEKLFF	TGTGCCAGCAGCCCCCGCGGGGGCCCCTCTTATGCAACTAATGAAAAACTGTTTTTT
few	TRBJ1-3	.	TRBV6-5	15	CASTPPGGTGNTIYF	TGTGCCAGCACCCCTCCGGGGGGAACTGGAAACACCATATATTTT
many	TRBJ2-7	.	TRBV6-5	13	CASSYGAAYEQYF	TGTGCCAGCAGTTACGGCGCGGCGTACGAGCAGTACTTC
once	TRBJ2-3	.	TRBV12-3/TRBV12-4	16	CASSSYQRRATDTQYF	TGTGCCAGCAGTTCCTATCAAAGGAGGGCCACAGATACGCAGTATTTT
.	TRBJ2-5	.	TRBV28	15	CASSLQDWSQETQYF	TGTGCCAGCAGTTTACAGGACTGGAGTCAAGAGACCCAGTACTTC
.	TRBJ2-5	TRBD1	TRBV12-3/TRBV12-4	15	CASSQRQGKGETQYF	TGTGCCAGCAGCCAGAGACAGGGAAAGGGAGAGACCCAGTACTTC
few	TRBJ1-2	.	TRBV28	12	CASTGGERGYTF	TGTGCCAGCACTGGAGGGGAACGGGGCTACACCTTC
.	TRBJ1-6	.	TRBV11-1	14	CASSLNPGGSPLHF	TGTGCCAGCAGCCTGAACCCCGGGGGGTCACCCCTCCACTTT
few	TRBJ2-7	TRBD1	TRBV6-6	13	CASSTSTGGEQYF	TGTGCCAGCAGTACCTCGACAGGGGGCGAGCAGTACTTC
many	TRBJ1-2	.	TRBV11-1	14	CASSLAGDGYGYTF	TGTGCCAGCAGCTTAGCAGGGGATGGCTATGGCTACACCTTC
many	TRBJ2-7	.	TRBV6-5	12	CATQDTLYEQYF	TGTGCCACCCAAGATACGCTTTACGAGCAGTACTTC
.	TRBJ2-5	TRBD2	TRBV20-1	13	CSAGVAGGGTQYF	TGCAGTGCTGGGGTAGCGGGGGGAGGGACCCAGTACTTC
once	TRBJ2-2	.	TRBV12-3/TRBV12-4	15	CASSLAGTDTGELFF	TGTGCCAGCAGTTTAGCAGGGACGGACACCGGAGAGCTGTTTTTT
few	TRBJ1-2	.	TRBV29-1	16	CSAPASGRGANYGYTF	TGCAGCGCCCCAGCCTCGGGACGGGGAGCTAACTATGGCTACACCTTC
.	TRBJ2-7	TRBD1	TRBV4-1	16	CASSQAGQGLSYEQYF	TGCGCCAGCAGCCAGGCGGGACAGGGCCTCTCCTACGAGCAGTACTTC
few	TRBJ1-2	TRBD1	TRBV30	13	CAWNRGTGLGYTF	TGTGCCTGGAACCGCGGGACAGGGTTAGGCTACACCTTC
.	TRBJ2-7	.	TRBV5-1	12	CASSEGREEQYF	TGCGCCAGCAGCGAAGGACGGGAGGAGCAGTACTTC
.	TRBJ2-2	.	TRBV6-2/TRBV6-3	15	CASSYSTENTGELFF	TGTGCCAGCAGTTACTCGACAGAGAACACCGGGGAGCTGTTTTTT
many	TRBJ1-2	TRBD1	TRBV10-3	14	CAISEGDSNYGYTF	TGTGCCATCAGTGAGGGGGACAGTAACTATGGCTACACCTTC
few	TRBJ2-2	.	TRBV6-7	12	CASSGTDKELFF	TGTGCCAGCAGTGGGACGGATAAGGAGCTGTTTTTT
many	TRBJ2-7	.	TRBV5-1	12	CASSYDMGEQYF	TGCGCCAGCAGCTACGACATGGGGGAGCAGTACTTC
.	TRBJ1-1	TRBD1	TRBV28	15	CASSPSQGYTAEAFF	TGTGCCAGCAGTCCCTCACAGGGGTACACGGCTGAAGCTTTCTTT
many	TRBJ1-1	.	TRBV5-5	12	CASSLVPTEAFF	TGTGCCAGCAGCTTGGTTCCCACTGAAGCTTTCTTT
.	TRBJ2-7	TRBD1	TRBV5-1	15	CAGSVRPGTDYEQYF	TGCGCCGGCAGCGTGCGACCCGGGACAGACTACGAGCAGTACTTC
many	TRBJ2-7	.	TRBV7-8	16	CASSLGGRAGSYEQYF	TGTGCCAGCAGCTTAGGGGGTCGGGCTGGTTCCTACGAACAGTACTTC
few	TRBJ2-1	TRBD1	TRBV7-2	17	CASSPSATGFLLNEQFF	TGTGCCAGCAGTCCGAGTGCGACAGGGTTCCTTCTCAATGAGCAGTTCTTC
.	TRBJ2-5	.	TRBV20-1	13	CSAQGGYQETQYF	TGCAGTGCTCAAGGGGGGTACCAAGAGACCCAGTACTTC
few	TRBJ1-2	.	TRBV28	16	CASSFFGGIGSNGYTF	TGTGCCAGCAGTTTTTTTGGGGGAATAGGATCGAATGGCTACACCTTC
.	TRBJ2-1	.	TRBV5-1	16	CASSLTLQGTYNEQFF	TGCGCCAGCAGCTTGACATTACAGGGTACCTACAATGAGCAGTTCTTC
.	TRBJ2-3	TRBD2	TRBV20-1	14	CSATSGGFPDTQYF	TGCAGTGCTACTAGCGGGGGCTTTCCAGATACGCAGTATTTT
few	TRBJ2-2	.	TRBV29-1	12	CSVIEGGGELFF	TGCAGCGTGATTGAAGGGGGCGGGGAGCTGTTTTTT
few	TRBJ1-5	TRBD1	TRBV20-1	17	CSARVGGSGGDNQPQHF	TGCAGTGCTAGAGTGGGGGGGTCAGGGGGTGATAATCAGCCCCAGCATTTT
.	TRBJ1-5	.	TRBV7-9	15	CASSLDQGYNQPQHF	TGTGCCAGCAGCTTAGATCAGGGATACAATCAGCCCCAGCATTTT
many	TRBJ2-7	.	TRBV15	16	CATSREFPTSSYEQYF	TGTGCCACCAGCAGAGAATTCCCGACCTCCTCCTACGAGCAGTACTTC
.	TRBJ1-2	.	TRBV12-3/TRBV12-4	18	CASSLVRPGRRFNYGYTF	TGTGCCAGCAGTTTAGTAAGACCGGGACGGCGCTTTAACTATGGCTACACCTTC
.	TRBJ2-2	.	TRBV27	15	CASSFGPGNSGELFF	TGTGCCAGCAGTTTTGGGCCAGGGAATTCCGGGGAGCTGTTTTTT